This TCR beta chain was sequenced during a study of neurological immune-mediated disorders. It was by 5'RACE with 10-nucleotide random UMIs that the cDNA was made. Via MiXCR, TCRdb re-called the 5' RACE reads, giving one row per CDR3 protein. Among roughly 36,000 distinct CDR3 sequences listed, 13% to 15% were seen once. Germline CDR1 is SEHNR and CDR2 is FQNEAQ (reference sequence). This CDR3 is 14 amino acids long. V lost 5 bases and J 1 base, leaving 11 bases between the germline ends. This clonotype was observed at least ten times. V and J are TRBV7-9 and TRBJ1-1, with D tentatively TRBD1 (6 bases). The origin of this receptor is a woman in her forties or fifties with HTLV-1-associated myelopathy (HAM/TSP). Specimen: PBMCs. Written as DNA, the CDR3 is TGTGCCAGCAGCCCCCACAGGGAGAACACTGAAGCTTTCTTT. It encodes CASSPHRENTEAFF. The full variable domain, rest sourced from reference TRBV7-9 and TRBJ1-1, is DTGVSQNPRHKITKRGQNVTFRCDPISEHNRLYWYRQTLGQGPEFLTYFQNEAQLEKSRLLSDRFSAERPKGSFSTLEIQRTEQGDSAMYLCASSPHRENTEAFFGQGTRLTVV.